The 6 T cell receptor beta chains below all came from one sample that was sequenced in a study of blood T cell dynamics during melanoma immunotherapy. Time point meaning: pre-treatment baseline. Here immunoSEQ multiplex PCR was the method, and the copy in TCRdb shows in-frame clones only, minus some. Among about 15,000 clones, approximately 87% were seen once, and the ten largest hold approximately 4.3%. The sample consisted of blood, taken from a patient treated with checkpoint blockade. These receptors were collected from a human donor with melanoma.

CDR3: CAIRPGYEQYF. CDR3 nucleotides: TGTGCCATCCGTCCCGGCTACGAGCAGTACTTC. The gene calls are TRBV7-2 and TRBJ2-7; D is unresolved. The V end was cut by 10 bases, the J end by 3 bases, with 10 bases between. The CDR3 has 11 amino acids. Germline V gene lookup returns CDR1 SGHTA and CDR2 FQGNSA.

The rearrangement links TRBV13 to TRBJ1-2; D not resolved. Trimming stripped 4 bases from V and 0 bases from J, with 12 bases between. Per the germline V gene, CDR1 is PRHDT and CDR2 is FYEKMQ (reference sequence). This CDR3 contains 15 residues. As DNA, the CDR3 is TGTGCCAGCAGCTCCTCGACATCCCCTAACTATGGCTACACCTTC. It encodes CASSSSTSPNYGYTF. Together with reference TRBV13 and TRBJ1-2, the CDR3 gives the full variable domain: AAGVIQSPRHLIKEKRETATLKCYPIPRHDTVYWYQQGPGQDPQFLISFYEKMQSDKGSIPDRFSAQQFSDYHSELNMSSLELGDSALYFCASSSSTSPNYGYTFGSGTRLTVV.

The J gene is TRBJ2-7, the V gene TRBV6-1, with 8 bases matching TRBD1. With 3 bases clipped from V and 5 bases from J, the junction kept 9 bases outside the gene matches. The CDR3 is made up of 15 amino acids. Looked up from germline, CDR1 is MNHNS and CDR2 is SASEGT. CDR3: CASSEETGEFNEQYF. The CDR3 DNA reads TGTGCCAGCAGTGAGGAGACAGGGGAGTTTAACGAGCAGTACTTC.

The J gene is TRBJ2-5, the V gene TRBV18; either TRBD1 or TRBD2 may fit D (7 bases each). Germline assignment: CDR1 KGHSH and CDR2 LQKENI. The CDR3 contains 15 residues. Trimming removed 6 bases from V and 8 bases from J, with 22 bases in between. The CDR3 DNA reads TGTGCCAGCTCCGATCTGGGAGGGGGCCCGCTAACCCAGTACTTC. Residues: CASSDLGGGPLTQYF. The full variable domain, in which reference TRBV18 and TRBJ2-5 provide the parts outside the CDR3, is NAGVMQNPRHLVRRRGQEARLRCSPMKGHSHVYWYRQLPEEGLKFMVYLQKENIIDESGMPKERFSAEFPKEGPSILRIQQVVRGDSAAYFCASSDLGGGPLTQYFGPGTRLLVL.

The CDR3 DNA is TGCGCCAGCAGCCAAGACAGGGATACTAGCTCCTACGAGCAGTACTTC. It is translated as CASSQDRDTSSYEQYF. V and J are TRBV5-1 and TRBJ2-7; 7 bases agree with TRBD1. V gave up 4 bases and J gave up 0 bases; unmatched junction bases: 10. CDR1 is SGHRS and CDR2 is YFSETQ in the germline V gene. The CDR3 covers 16 residues. The full variable domain, in which reference TRBV5-1 and TRBJ2-7 provide the parts outside the CDR3, is KAGVTQTPRYLIKTRGQQVTLSCSPISGHRSVSWYQQTPGQGLQFLFEYFSETQRNKGNFPGRFSGRQFSNSRSEMNVSTLELGDSALYLCASSQDRDTSSYEQYFGPGTRLTVT.

This chain connects TRBV7-9 to TRBJ2-1; the D gene is possibly TRBD1 (6 bases). V shed 3 bases and J shed 6 bases, with 15 bases lying between them. The length of the CDR3 is 15 residues. Germline V gives CDR1 SEHNR, CDR2 FQNEAQ (reference sequence). CDR3 in DNA: TGTGCCAGCAGCTTCGGAGAGGGACATATCAATGAGCAGTTCTTC. Protein: CASSFGEGHINEQFF.